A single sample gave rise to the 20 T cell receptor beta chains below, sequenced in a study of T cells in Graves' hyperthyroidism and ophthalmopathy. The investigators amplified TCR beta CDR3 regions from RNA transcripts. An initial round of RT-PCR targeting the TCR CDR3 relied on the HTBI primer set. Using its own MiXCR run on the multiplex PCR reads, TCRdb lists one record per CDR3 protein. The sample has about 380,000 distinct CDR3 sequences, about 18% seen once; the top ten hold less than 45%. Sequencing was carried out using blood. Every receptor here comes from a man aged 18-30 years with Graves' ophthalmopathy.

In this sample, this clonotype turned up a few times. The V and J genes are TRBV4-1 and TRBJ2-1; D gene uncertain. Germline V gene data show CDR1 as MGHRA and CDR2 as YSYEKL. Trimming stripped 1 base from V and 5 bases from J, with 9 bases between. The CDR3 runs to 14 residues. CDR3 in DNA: TGCGCCAGCAGCCAAGTCGTTATCGACAATGAGCAGTTCTTC. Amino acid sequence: CASSQVVIDNEQFF.

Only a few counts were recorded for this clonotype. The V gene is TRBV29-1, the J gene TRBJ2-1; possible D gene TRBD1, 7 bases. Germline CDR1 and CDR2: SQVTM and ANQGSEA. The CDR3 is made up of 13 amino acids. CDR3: CRARGTAYNEQFF. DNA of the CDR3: TGCAGAGCCCGCGGGACAGCCTACAATGAGCAGTTCTTC.

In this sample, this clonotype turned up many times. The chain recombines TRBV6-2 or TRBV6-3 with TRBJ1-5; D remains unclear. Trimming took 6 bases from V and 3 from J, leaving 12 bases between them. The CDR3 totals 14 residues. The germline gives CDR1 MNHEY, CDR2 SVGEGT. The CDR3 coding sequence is TGTGCCAGCAGCTCCCTTTGGGACAATCAGCCCCAGCATTTT. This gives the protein CASSSLWDNQPQHF.

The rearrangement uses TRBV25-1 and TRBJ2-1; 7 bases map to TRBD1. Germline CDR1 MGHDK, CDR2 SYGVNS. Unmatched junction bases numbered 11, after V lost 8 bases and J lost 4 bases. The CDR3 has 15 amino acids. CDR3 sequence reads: CASSDREPMYNEQFF. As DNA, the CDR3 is TGTGCCAGCTCCGACAGGGAACCGATGTACAATGAGCAGTTCTTC. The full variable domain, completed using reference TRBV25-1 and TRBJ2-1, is EADIYQTPRYLVIGTGKKITLECSQTMGHDKMYWYQQDPGMELHLIHYSYGVNSTEKGDLSSESTVSRIRTEHFPLTLESARPSHTSQYLCASSDREPMYNEQFFGPGTRLTVL.

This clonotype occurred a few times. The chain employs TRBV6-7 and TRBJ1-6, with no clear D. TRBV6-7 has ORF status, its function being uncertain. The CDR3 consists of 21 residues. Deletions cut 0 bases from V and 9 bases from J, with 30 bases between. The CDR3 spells CASSYSGAPFKQGLITSPLHF. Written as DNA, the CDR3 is TGTGCCAGCAGTTACTCAGGAGCGCCTTTTAAACAAGGCTTAATTACTTCACCCCTCCACTTT.

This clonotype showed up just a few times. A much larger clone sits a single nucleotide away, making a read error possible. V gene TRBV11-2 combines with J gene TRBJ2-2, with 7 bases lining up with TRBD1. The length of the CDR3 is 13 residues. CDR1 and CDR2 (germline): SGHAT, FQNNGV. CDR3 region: CARSLDRARELFF. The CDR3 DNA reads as TGTGCCCGCAGCTTAGACAGGGCACGGGAGCTGTTTTTT.

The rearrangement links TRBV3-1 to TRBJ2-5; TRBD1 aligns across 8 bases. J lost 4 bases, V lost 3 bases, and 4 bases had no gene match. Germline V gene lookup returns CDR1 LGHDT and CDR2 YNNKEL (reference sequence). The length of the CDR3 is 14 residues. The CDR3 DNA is TGTGCCAGCAGCCATCGGACAGGGATAGAGACCCAGTACTTC. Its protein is CASSHRTGIETQYF.

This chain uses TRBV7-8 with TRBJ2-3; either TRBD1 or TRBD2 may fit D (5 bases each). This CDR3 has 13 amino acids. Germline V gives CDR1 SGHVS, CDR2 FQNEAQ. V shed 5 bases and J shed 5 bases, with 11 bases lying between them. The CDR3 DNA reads TGTGCCAGCAGCCGCGATGGGGGAGATACGCAGTATTTT. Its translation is CASSRDGGDTQYF.

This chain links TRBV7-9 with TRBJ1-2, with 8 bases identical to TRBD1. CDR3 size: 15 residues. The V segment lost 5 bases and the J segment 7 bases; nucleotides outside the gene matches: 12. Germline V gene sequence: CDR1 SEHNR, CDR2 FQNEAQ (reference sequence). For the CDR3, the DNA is TGTGCCAGCAGCGTGTCGACAGGGGATGCCAGTGGCTACACCTTC. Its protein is CASSVSTGDASGYTF.

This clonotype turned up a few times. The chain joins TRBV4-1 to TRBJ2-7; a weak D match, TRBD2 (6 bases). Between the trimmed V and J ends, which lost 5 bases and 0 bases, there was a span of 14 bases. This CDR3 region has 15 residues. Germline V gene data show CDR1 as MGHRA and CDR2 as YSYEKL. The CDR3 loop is CASSSYGTLSYEQYF. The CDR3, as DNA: TGCGCCAGCAGCTCCTACGGGACTCTCTCCTACGAGCAGTACTTC.

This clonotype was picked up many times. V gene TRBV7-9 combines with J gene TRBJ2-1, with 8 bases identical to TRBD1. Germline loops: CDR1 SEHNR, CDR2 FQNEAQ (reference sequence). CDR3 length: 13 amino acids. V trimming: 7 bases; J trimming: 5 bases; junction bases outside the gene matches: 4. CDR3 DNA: TGTGCCAGCACCTGGACAGGGAACAATGAGCAGTTCTTC. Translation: CASTWTGNNEQFF.

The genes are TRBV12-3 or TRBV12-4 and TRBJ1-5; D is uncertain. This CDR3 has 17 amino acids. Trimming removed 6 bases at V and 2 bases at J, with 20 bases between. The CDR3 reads CASSITDGGRGNQPQHF. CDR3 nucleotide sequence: TGTGCCAGCAGCATAACAGACGGCGGCCGGGGCAATCAGCCCCAGCATTTT.

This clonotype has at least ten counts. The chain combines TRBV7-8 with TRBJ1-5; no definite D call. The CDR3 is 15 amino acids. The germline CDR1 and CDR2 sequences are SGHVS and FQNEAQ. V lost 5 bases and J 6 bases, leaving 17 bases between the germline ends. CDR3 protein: CASSPGGGRTQPQHF. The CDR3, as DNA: TGTGCCAGCAGCCCCGGCGGAGGGAGGACTCAGCCCCAGCATTTT. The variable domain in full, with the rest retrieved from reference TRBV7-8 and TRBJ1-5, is GAGVSQSPRYKVAKRGQDVALRCDPISGHVSLFWYQQALGQGPEFLTYFQNEAQLDKSGLPSDRFFAERPEGSVSTLKIQRTQQEDSAVYLCASSPGGGRTQPQHFGDGTRLSIL.

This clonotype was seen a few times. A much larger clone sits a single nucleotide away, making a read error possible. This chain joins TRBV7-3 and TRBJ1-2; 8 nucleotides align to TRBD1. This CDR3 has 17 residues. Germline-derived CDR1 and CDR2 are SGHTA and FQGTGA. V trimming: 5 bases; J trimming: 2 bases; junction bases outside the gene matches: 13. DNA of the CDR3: TGTGCCAGCAGCCTCTCCCCGGACAGGGCAGGCAACTATGGCTACACCTTC. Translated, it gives CASSLSPDRAGNYGYTF.

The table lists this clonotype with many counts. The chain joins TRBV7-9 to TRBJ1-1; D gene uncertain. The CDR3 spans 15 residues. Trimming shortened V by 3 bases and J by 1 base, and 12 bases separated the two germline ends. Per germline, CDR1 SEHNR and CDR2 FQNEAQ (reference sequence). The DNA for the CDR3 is TGTGCCAGCAGCTTTCCGGGCACAGAGAACACTGAAGCTTTCTTT. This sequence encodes CASSFPGTENTEAFF.

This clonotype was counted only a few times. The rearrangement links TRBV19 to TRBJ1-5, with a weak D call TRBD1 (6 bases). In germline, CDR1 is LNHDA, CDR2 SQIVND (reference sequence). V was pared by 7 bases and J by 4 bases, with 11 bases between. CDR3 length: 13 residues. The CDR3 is CASIGGLNQPQHF. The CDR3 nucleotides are TGTGCCAGTATTGGGGGGCTAAATCAGCCCCAGCATTTT. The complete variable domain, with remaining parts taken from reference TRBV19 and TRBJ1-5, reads DGGITQSPKYLFRKEGQNVTLSCEQNLNHDAMYWYRQDPGQGLRLIYYSQIVNDFQKGDIAEGYSVSREKKESFPLTVTSAQKNPTAFYLCASIGGLNQPQHFGDGTRLSIL.

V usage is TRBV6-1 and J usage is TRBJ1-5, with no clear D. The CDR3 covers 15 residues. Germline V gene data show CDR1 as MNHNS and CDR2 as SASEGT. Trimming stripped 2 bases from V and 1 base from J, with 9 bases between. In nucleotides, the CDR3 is TGTGCCAGCAGTGAATCCCCTCAAAGCAATCAGCCCCAGCATTTT. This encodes CASSESPQSNQPQHF.

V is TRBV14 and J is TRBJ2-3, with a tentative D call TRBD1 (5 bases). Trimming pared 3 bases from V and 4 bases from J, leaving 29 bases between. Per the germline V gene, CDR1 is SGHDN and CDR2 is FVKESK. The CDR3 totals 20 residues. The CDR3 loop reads CASSHTDAGGASIPADTQYF. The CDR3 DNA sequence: TGTGCCAGCAGCCATACGGACGCCGGTGGGGCTTCGATTCCCGCAGATACGCAGTATTTT.

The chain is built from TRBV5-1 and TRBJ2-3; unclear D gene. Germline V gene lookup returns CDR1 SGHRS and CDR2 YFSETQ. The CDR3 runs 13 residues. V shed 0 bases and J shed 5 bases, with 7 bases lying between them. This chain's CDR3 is CASSLGSQDTQYF. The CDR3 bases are TGCGCCAGCAGCTTGGGGAGCCAAGATACGCAGTATTTT.

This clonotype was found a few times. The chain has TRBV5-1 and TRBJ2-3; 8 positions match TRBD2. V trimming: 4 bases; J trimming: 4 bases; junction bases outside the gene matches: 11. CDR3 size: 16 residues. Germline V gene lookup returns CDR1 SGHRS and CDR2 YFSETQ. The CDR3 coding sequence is TGCGCCAGCAGCCCCGTCCGGGGGGGGATGGCAGATACGCAGTATTTT. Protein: CASSPVRGGMADTQYF. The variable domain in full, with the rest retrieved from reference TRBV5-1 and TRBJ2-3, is KAGVTQTPRYLIKTRGQQVTLSCSPISGHRSVSWYQQTPGQGLQFLFEYFSETQRNKGNFPGRFSGRQFSNSRSEMNVSTLELGDSALYLCASSPVRGGMADTQYFGPGTRLTVL.